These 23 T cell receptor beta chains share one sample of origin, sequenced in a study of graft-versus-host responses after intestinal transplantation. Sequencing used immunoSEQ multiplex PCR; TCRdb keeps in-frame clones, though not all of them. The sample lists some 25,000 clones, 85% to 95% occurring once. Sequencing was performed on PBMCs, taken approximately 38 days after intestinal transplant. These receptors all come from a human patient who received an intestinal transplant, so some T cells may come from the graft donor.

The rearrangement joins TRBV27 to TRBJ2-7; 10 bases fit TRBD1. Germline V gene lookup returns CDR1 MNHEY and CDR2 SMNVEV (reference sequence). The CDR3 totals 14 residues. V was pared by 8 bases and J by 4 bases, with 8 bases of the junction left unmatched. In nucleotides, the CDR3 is TGTGCCAGCTCACCGGGGACAGGGGATTACGAGCAGTACTTC. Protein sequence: CASSPGTGDYEQYF.

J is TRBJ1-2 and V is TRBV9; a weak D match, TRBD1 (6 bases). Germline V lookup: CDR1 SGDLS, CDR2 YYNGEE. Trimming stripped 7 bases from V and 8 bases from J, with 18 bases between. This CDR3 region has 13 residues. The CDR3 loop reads CASSETGLGGYTF. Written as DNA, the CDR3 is TGTGCCAGCTCGGAAACAGGGTTAGGCGGCTACACCTTC. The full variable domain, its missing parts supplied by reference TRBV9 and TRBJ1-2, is DSGVTQTPKHLITATGQRVTLRCSPRSGDLSVYWYQQSLDQGLQFLIQYYNGEERAKGNILERFSAQQFPDLHSELNLSSLELGDSALYFCASSETGLGGYTFGSGTRLTVV.

The CDR3 DNA reads as TGTGCCACCAGCAGAGATGCGGGGGGGGCCCCTCAGTTCTTC. Its protein product is CATSRDAGGAPQFF. This chain connects TRBV15 to TRBJ2-1; TRBD2 matches 9 bases. The CDR3 is 14 residues long. The ends lost 0 bases at V and 13 bases at J; junction bases unmatched: 7. Per the germline V gene, CDR1 is LNHNV and CDR2 is YYDKDF (reference sequence).

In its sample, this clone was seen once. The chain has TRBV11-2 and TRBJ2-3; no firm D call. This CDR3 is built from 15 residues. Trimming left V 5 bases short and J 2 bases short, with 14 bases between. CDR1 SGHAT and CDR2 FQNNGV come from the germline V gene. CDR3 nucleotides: TGTGCCAGCAGCCGCCTGGTGGCGGACACAGATACGCAGTATTTT. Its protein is CASSRLVADTDTQYF. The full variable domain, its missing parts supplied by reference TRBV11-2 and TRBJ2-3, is EAGVAQSPRYKIIEKRQSVAFWCNPISGHATLYWYQQILGQGPKLLIQFQNNGVVDDSQLPKDRFSAERLKGVDSTLKIQPAKLEDSAVYLCASSRLVADTDTQYFGPGTRLTVL.

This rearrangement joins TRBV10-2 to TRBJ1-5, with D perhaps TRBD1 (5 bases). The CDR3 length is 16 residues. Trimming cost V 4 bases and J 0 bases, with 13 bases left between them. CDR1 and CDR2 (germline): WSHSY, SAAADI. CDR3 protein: CASSVDTLYSNQPQHF. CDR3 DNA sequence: TGCGCCAGCAGTGTGGACACCCTTTATAGCAATCAGCCCCAGCATTTT.

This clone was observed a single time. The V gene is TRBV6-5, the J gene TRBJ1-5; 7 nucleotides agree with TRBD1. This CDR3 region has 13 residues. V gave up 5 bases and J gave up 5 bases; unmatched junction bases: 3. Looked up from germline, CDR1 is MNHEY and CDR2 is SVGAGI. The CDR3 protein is CASSDRAHQPQHF. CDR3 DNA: TGTGCCAGCAGTGACAGGGCACATCAGCCCCAGCATTTT.

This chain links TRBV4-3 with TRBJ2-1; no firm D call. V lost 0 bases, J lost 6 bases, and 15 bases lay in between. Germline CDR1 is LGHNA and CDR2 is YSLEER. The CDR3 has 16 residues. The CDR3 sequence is CASSQDRGPVPNEQFF. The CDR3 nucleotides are TGCGCCAGCAGCCAAGATAGAGGACCTGTTCCCAATGAGCAGTTCTTC.

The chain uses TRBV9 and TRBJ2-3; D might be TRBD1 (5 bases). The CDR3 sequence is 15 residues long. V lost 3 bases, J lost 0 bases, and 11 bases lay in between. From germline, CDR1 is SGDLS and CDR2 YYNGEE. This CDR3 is CASSELGASTDTQYF. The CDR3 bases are TGTGCCAGCAGCGAGCTAGGGGCTAGCACAGATACGCAGTATTTT.

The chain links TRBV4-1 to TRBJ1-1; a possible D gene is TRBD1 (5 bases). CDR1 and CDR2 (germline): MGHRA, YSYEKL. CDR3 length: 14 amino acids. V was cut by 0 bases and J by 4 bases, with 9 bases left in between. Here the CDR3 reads CASSQDGGGTEAFF. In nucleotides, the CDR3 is TGCGCCAGCAGCCAAGATGGGGGAGGCACTGAAGCTTTCTTT.

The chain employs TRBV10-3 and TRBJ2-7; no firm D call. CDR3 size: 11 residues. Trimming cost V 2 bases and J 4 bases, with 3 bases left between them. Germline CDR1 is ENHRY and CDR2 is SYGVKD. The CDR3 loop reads CAISEGYEQYF. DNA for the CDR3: TGTGCCATCAGTGAGGGTTACGAGCAGTACTTC.

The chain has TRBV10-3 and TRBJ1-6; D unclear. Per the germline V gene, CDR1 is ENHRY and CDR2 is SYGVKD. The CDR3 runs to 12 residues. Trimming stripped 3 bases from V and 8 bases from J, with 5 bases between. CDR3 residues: CAISDPYSPLHF. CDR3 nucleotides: TGTGCCATCAGTGACCCCTATTCACCCCTCCACTTT.

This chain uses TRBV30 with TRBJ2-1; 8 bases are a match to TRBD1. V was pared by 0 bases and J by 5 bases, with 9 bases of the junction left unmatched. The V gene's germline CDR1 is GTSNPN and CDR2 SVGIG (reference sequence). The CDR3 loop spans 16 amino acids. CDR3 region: CAWSVPYRGRDNEQFF. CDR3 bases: TGTGCCTGGAGTGTACCATACAGGGGGAGAGACAATGAGCAGTTCTTC.

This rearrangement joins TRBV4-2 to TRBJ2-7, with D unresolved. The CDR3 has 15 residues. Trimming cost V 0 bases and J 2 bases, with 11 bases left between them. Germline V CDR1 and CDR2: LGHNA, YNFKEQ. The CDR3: CASSQDLGGAYEQYF. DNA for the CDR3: TGTGCCAGCAGCCAAGATCTTGGCGGCGCCTACGAGCAGTACTTC.

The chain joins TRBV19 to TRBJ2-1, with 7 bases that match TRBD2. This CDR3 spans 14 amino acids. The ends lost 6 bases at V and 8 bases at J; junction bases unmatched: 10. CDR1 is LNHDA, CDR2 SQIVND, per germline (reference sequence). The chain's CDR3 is CASRLSSGDDEQFF. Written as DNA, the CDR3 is TGTGCCAGTAGGCTGTCTAGCGGCGACGATGAGCAGTTCTTC.

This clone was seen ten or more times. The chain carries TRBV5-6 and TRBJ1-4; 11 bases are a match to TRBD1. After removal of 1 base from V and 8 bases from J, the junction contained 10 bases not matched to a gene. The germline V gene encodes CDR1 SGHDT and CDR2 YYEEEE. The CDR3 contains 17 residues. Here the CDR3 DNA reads TGTGCCAGCAGCTTGCGGACAGGGGGCCTAAAGGGGGAAAAACTGTTTTTT. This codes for CASSLRTGGLKGEKLFF. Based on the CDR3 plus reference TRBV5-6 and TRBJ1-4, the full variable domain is DAGVTQSPTHLIKTRGQQVTLRCSPKSGHDTVSWYQQALGQGPQFIFQYYEEEERQRGNFPDRFSGHQFPNYSSELNVNALLLGDSALYLCASSLRTGGLKGEKLFFGSGTQLSVL.

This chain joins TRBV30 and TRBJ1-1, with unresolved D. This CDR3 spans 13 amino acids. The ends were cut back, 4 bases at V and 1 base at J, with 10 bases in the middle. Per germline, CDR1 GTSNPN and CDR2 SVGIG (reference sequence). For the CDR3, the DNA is TGTGCCTGGACAGGTCAAGGGAACACTGAAGCTTTCTTT. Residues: CAWTGQGNTEAFF.

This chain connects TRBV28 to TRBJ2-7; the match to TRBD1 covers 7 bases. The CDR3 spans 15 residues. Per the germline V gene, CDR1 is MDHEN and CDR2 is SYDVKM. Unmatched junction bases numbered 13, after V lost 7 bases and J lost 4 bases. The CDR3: CASTPPEQGMYEQYF. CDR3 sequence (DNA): TGTGCCAGCACCCCACCCGAACAGGGGATGTACGAGCAGTACTTC.

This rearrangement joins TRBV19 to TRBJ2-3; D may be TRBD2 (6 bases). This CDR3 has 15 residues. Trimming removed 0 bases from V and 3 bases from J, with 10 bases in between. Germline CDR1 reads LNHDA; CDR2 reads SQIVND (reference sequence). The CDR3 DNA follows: TGTGCCAGTAGTATAGAGGGCAGCGGGACAGATACGCAGTATTTT. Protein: CASSIEGSGTDTQYF.

CDR3 sequence (DNA): TGTGCCAGCAGCCAACAGGGGGCAGTTAACAATGAGCAGTTCTTC. Its protein is CASSQQGAVNNEQFF. The chain is built from TRBV7-6 and TRBJ2-1, with 9 bases aligning to TRBD1. The J segment lost 5 bases and the V segment lost 5 bases, leaving 7 bases of the junction unmatched. This CDR3 spans 15 amino acids. In germline, CDR1 is SGHVS, CDR2 FNYEAQ. Variable domain in full (rest from reference TRBV7-6 and TRBJ2-1): GAGVSQSPRYKVTKRGQDVALRCDPISGHVSLYWYRQALGQGPEFLTYFNYEAQQDKSGLPNDRFSAERPEGSISTLTIQRTEQRDSAMYRCASSQQGAVNNEQFFGPGTRLTVL.

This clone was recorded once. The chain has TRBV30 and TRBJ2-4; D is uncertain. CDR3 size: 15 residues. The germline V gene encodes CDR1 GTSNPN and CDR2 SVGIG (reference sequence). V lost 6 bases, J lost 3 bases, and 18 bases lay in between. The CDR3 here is CACLITVGGKNIQYF. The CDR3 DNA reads TGTGCCTGTCTAATCACGGTCGGTGGCAAAAACATTCAGTACTTC.

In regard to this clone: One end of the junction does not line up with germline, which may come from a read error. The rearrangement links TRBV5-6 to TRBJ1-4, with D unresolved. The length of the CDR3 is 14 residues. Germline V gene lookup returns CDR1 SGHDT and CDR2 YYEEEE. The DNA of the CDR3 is TGTGCCAGCAGCTTTCTCAGGACTGAAGAAAAGCTGTTTTTT. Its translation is CASSFLRTEEKLFF.

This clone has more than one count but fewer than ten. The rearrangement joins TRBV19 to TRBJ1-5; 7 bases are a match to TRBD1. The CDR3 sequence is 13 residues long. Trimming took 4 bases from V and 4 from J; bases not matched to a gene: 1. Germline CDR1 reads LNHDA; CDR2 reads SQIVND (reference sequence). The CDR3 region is CASSRDRNQPQHF. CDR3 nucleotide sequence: TGTGCCAGTAGTAGGGACAGAAATCAGCCCCAGCATTTT.

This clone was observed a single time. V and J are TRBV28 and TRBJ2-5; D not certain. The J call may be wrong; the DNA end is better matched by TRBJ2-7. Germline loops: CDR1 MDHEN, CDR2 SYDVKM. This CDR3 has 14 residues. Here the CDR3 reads CASSSRLMGYEQYF. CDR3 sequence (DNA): TGTGCCAGCAGTTCCCGTTTGATGGGCTACGAGCAGTACTTC.